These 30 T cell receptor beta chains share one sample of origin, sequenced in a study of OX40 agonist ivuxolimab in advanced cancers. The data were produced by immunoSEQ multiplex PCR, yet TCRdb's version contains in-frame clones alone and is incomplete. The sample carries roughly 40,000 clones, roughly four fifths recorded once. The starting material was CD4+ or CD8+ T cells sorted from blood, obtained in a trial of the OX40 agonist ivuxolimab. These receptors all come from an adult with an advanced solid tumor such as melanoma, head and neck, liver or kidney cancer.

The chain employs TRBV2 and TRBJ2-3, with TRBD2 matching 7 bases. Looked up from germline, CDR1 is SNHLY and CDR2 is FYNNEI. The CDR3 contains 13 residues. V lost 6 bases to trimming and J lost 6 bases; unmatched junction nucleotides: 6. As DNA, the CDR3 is TGTGCCAGCAGGGGGGGAGGGTACGATACGCAGTATTTT. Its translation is CASRGGGYDTQYF.

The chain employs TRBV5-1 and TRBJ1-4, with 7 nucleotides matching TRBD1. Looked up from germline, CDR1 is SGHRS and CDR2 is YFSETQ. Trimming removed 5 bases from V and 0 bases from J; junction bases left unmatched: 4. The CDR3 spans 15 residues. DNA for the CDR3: TGCGCCAGCAGGGGGACAGTTACAACTAATGAAAAACTGTTTTTT. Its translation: CASRGTVTTNEKLFF.

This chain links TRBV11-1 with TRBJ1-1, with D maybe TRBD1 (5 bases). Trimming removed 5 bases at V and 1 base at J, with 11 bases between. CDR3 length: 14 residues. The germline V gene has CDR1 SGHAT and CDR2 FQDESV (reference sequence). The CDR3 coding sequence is TGTGCCAGCAGCAACCAGGGAGGGAACACTGAAGCTTTCTTT. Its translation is CASSNQGGNTEAFF.

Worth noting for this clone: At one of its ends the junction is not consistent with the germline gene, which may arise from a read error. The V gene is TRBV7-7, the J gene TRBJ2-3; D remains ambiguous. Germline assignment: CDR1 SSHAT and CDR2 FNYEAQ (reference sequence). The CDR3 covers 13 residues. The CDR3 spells CASSLELTDTQYF. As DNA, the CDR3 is TGTGCTAGCAGCTTAGAGCTCACAGATACGCAGTATTTT. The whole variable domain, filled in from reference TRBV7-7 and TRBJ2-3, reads GAGVSQSPRYKVTKRGQDVTLRCDPISSHATLYWYQQALGQGPEFLTYFNYEAQPDKSGLPSDRFSAERPEGSISTLTIQRTEQRDSAMYRCASSLELTDTQYFGPGTRLTVL.

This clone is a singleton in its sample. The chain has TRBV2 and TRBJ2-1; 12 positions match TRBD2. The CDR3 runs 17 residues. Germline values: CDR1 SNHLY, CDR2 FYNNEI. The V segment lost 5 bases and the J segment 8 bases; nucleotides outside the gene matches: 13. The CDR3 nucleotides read TGTGCCAGCAGTCGTACTAGCGGGAGGACCTACCGGGATGAGCAGTTCTTC. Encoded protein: CASSRTSGRTYRDEQFF.

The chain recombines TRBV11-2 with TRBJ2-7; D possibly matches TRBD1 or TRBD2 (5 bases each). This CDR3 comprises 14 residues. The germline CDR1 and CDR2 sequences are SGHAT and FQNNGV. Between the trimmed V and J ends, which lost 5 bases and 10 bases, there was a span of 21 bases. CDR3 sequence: CASSPEVGTVPQYV. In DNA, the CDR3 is TGTGCCAGCAGCCCGGAGGTGGGGACGGTTCCTCAGTACGTC.

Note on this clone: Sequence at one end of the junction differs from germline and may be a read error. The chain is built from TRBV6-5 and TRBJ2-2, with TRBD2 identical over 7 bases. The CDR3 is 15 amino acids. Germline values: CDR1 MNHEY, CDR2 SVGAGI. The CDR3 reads CASRPLSGNSGELFF. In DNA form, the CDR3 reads TGTGCCAGCAGACCCCTAAGCGGGAACTCCGGGGAGCTGTTTTTT.

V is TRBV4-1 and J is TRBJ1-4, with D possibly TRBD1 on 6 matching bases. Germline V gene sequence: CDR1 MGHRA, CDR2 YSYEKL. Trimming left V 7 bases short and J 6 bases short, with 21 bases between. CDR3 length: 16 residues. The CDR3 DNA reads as TGCGCCAGCACCTCCCCGCGACAGGCGAATGATGAAAAACTGTTTTTT. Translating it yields CASTSPRQANDEKLFF.

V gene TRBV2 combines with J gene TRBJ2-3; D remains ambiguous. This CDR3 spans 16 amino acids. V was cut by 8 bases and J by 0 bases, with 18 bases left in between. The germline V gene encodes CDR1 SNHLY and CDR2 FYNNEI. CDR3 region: CASLLTGELSTDTQYF. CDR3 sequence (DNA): TGTGCCAGCCTACTAACGGGCGAACTAAGCACAGATACGCAGTATTTT.

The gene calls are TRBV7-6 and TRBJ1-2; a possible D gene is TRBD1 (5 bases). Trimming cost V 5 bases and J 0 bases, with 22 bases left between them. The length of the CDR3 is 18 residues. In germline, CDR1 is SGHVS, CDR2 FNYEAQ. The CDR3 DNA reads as TGTGCCAGCAGCCCCGGGCCAAATATGGGGGGGACTAACTATGGCTACACCTTC. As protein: CASSPGPNMGGTNYGYTF.

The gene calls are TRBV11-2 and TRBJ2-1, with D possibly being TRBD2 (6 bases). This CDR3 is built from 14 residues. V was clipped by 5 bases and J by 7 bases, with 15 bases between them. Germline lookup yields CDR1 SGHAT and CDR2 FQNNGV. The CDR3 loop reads CASSAPGLLNEQFF. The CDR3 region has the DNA TGTGCCAGCAGCGCCCCGGGACTGCTAAATGAGCAGTTCTTC.

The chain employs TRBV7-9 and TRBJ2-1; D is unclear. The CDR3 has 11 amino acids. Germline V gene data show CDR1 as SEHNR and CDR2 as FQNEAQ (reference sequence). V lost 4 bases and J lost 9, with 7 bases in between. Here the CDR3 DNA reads TGTGCCAGCAGCTCATTCGGTGAGCAGTTCTTC. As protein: CASSSFGEQFF.

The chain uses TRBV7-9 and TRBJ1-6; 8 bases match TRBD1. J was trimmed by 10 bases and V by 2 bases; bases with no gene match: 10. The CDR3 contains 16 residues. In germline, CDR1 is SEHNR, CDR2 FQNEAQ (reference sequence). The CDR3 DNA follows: TGTGCCAGCAGCTTATCCTCTTGGACAGGGCCCTCACCCCTCCACTTT. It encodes CASSLSSWTGPSPLHF.

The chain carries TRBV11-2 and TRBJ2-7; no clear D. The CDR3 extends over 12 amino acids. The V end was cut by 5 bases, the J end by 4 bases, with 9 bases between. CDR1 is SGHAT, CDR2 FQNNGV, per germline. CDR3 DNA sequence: TGTGCCAGCAGCCTCATGGGGTACGAGCAGTACGTC. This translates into CASSLMGYEQYV.

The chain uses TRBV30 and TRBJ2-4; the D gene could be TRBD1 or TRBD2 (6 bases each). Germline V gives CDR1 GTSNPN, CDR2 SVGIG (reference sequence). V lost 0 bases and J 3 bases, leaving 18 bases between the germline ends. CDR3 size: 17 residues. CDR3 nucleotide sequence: TGTGCCTGGAGTGTACCTTGGGGGGCGTTGGTCAAAAACATTCAGTACTTC. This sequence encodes CAWSVPWGALVKNIQYF.

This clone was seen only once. In nucleotides, the CDR3 is TGTGCCAGCAGTGGGAGAGCCTTTACTAGCCAGCCCCAGCATTTT. It translates to CASSGRAFTSQPQHF. The genes are TRBV2 and TRBJ1-5; no firm D call. Germline V gene data show CDR1 as SNHLY and CDR2 as FYNNEI. Trimming stripped 4 bases from V and 7 bases from J, with 17 bases between. This CDR3 contains 15 residues.

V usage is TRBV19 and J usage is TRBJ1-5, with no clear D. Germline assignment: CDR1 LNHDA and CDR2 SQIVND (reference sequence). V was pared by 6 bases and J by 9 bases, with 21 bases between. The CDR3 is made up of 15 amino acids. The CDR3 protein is CASREGAGPRGPQHF. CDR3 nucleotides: TGTGCCAGTAGAGAAGGTGCCGGCCCTCGGGGGCCCCAGCATTTT.

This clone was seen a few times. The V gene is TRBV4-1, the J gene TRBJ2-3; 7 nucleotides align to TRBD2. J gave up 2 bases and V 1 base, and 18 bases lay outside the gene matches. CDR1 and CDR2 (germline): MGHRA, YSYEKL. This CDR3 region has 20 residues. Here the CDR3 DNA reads TGCGCCAGCAGCCAAGTAAACCCAGCCTTGCGGGAGATTCCCACAGATACGCAGTATTTT. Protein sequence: CASSQVNPALREIPTDTQYF.

The CDR3 reads CASSLAPPSGGSYNEQFF. CDR3 DNA sequence: TGCGCCAGCAGCTTGGCCCCTCCAAGTGGCGGGAGCTACAATGAGCAGTTCTTC. This rearrangement joins TRBV5-1 to TRBJ2-1; 7 positions agree with TRBD2. The CDR3 totals 18 residues. CDR1 and CDR2 (germline): SGHRS, YFSETQ. V trimming: 0 bases; J trimming: 3 bases; junction bases outside the gene matches: 12.

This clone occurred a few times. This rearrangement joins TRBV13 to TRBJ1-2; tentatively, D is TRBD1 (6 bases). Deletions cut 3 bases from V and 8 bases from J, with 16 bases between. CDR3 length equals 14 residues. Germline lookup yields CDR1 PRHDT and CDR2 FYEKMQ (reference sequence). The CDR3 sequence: CASSLERGGGGYTF. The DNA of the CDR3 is TGTGCCAGCAGCTTGGAGCGGGGGGGCGGAGGCTACACCTTC.

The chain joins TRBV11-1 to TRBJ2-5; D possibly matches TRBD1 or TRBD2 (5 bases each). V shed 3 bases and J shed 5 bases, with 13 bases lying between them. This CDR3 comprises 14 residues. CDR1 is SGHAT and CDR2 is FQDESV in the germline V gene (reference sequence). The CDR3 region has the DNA TGTGCCAGCAGCTTCGGCAGGGCGGGCGAGACCCAGTACTTC. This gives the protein CASSFGRAGETQYF.

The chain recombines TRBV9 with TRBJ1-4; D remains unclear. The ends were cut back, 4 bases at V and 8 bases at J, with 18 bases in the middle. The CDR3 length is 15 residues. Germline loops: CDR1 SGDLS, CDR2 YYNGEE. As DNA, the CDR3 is TGTGCCAGCAGCCCCGCCGGGGAAAGCTCGGAAAAACTGTTTTTT. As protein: CASSPAGESSEKLFF.

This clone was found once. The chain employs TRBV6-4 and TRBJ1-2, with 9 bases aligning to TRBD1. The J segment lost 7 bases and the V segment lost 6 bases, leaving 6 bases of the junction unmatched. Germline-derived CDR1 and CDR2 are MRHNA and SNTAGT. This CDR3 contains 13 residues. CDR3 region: CASSPDRGGGYTF. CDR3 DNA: TGTGCCAGCAGCCCGGACAGGGGTGGTGGCTACACCTTC.

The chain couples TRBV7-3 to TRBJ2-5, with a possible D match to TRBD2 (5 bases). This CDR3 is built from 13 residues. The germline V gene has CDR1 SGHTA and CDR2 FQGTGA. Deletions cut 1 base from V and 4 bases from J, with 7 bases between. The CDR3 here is CASSLRRGETQYF. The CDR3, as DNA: TGTGCCAGCAGCTTAAGACGGGGAGAGACCCAGTACTTC.

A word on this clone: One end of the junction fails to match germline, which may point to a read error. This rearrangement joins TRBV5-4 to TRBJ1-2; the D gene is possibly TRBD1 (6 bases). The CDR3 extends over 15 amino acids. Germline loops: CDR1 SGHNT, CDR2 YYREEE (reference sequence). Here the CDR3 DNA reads TGCGCCAGCAGCCAAGTAGGGTGGACAGACTATGGCTACACCTTC. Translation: CASSQVGWTDYGYTF.

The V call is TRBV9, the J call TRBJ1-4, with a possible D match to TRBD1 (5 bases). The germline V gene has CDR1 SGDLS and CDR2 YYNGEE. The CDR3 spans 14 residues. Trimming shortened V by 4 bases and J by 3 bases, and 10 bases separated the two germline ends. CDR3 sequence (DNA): TGTGCCAGCAGCACCGGGGACTCTAATGAAAAACTGTTTTTT. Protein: CASSTGDSNEKLFF.

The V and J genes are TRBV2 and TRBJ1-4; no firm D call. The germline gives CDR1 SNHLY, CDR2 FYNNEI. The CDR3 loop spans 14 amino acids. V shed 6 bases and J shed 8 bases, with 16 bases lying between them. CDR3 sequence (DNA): TGTGCCAGCAGCGCCCTATGGGGTGGGGAAAAACTGTTTTTT. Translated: CASSALWGGEKLFF.

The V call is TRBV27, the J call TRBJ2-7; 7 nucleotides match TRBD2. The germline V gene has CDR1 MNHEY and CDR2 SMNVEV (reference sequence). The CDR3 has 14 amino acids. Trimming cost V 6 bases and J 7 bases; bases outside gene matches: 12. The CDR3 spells CASSPHGGTGEQYV. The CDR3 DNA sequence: TGTGCCAGCAGCCCCCACGGGGGGACTGGGGAGCAGTACGTC.

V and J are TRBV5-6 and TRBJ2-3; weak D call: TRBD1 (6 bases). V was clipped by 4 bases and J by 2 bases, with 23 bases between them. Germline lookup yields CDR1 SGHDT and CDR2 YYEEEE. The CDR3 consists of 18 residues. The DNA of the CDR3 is TGTGCCAGCAGCGTCATTTGGTTAGGGACAAGCCTCACAGATACGCAGTATTTT. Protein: CASSVIWLGTSLTDTQYF.

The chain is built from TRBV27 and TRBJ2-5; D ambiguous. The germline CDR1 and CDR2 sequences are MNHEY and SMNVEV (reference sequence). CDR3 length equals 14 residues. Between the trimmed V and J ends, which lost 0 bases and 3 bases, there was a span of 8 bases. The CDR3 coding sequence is TGTGCCAGCAGTTTATCATGGGCAGAAGAGACCCAGTACTTC. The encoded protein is CASSLSWAEETQYF.